The 3 T cell receptor beta chains presented below share a single source sample, sequenced in a study of blood T cell repertoires in COVID-19. The method was immunoSEQ multiplex PCR; TCRdb's version includes in-frame clones alone and lacks a portion of them. The table lists approximately 330,000 clones, around 90% of them singletons, with 0.95% to 1.3% in the top ten. Sequencing input: peripheral blood. Every receptor here comes from a woman aged 40 to 50 with COVID-19, enrolled during active disease.

V and J are TRBV28 and TRBJ1-1; 7 nucleotides align to TRBD1. This CDR3 spans 13 amino acids. The germline V gene has CDR1 MDHEN and CDR2 SYDVKM. The V gene end was trimmed by 5 bases and the J gene end by 1 base; junction bases not matched to a gene: 1. Here the CDR3 reads CASSRQGNTEAFF. The CDR3 bases are TGTGCCAGCAGTCGACAGGGGAACACTGAAGCTTTCTTT.

CDR3: CASSHHGLAEINEQFF. CDR3 DNA sequence: TGTGCCAGCAGCCATCACGGACTAGCGGAGATCAATGAGCAGTTCTTC. V gene TRBV7-2 combines with J gene TRBJ2-1; 10 bases match TRBD2. Unmatched junction bases numbered 10, after V lost 5 bases and J lost 6 bases. Germline values: CDR1 SGHTA, CDR2 FQGNSA. The length of the CDR3 is 16 residues.

The chain links TRBV27 to TRBJ1-6, with 10 bases matching TRBD1. The trim removed 3 bases at V and 10 bases at J, leaving 3 bases unmatched. This CDR3 has 14 amino acids. CDR1 and CDR2 (germline): MNHEY, SMNVEV (reference sequence). CDR3 nucleotide sequence: TGTGCCAGCAGTTTGGACAGGGGGGGATCACCCCTCCACTTT. Amino acids: CASSLDRGGSPLHF.